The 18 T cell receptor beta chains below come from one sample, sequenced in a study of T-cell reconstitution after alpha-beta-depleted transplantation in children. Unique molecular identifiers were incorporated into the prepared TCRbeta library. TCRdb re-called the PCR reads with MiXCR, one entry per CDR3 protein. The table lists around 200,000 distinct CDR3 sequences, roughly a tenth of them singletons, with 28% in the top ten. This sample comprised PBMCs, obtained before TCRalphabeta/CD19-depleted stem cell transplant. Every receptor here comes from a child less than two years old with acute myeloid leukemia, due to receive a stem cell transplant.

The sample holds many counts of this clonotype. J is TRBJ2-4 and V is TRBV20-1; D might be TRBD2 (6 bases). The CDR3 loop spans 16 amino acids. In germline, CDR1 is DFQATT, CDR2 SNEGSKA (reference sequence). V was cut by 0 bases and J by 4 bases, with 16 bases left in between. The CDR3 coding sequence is TGCAGTGCTAGAGATCCGCTAGCCGGGAGTAAAAACATTCAGTACTTC. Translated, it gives CSARDPLAGSKNIQYF.

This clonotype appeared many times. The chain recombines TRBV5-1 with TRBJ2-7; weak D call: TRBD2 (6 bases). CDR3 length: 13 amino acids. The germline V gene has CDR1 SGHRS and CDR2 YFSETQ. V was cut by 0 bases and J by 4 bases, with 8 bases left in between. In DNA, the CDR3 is TGCGCCAGCAGCTTGGGGGCGGGATACGAGCAGTACTTC. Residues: CASSLGAGYEQYF.

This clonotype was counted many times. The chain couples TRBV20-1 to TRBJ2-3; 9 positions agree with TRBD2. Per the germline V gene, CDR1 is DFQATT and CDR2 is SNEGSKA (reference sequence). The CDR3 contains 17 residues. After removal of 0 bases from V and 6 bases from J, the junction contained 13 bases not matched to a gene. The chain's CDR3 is CSARDRFPGLARDTQYF. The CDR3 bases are TGCAGTGCTAGAGATCGGTTCCCGGGACTAGCAAGGGATACGCAGTATTTT.

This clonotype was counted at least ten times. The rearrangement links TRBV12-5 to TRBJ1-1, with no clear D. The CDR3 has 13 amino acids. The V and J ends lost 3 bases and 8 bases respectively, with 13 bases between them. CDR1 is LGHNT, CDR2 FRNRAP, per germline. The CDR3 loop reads CASGLEEAKEAFF. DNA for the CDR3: TGTGCTAGTGGTTTAGAGGAGGCGAAAGAAGCTTTCTTT.

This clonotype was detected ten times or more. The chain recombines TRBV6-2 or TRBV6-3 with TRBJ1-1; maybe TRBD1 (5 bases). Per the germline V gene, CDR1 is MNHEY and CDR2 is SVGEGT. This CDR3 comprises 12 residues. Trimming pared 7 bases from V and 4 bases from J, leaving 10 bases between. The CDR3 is CASTQTVTEAFF. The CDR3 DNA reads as TGTGCCAGCACCCAGACAGTCACTGAAGCTTTCTTT.

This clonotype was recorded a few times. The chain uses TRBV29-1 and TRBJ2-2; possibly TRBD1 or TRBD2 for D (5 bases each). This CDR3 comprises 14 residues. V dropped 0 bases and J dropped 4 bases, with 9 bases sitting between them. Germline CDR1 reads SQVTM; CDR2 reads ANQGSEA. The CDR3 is CSVEDTGGTGELFF. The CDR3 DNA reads TGCAGCGTTGAAGATACAGGAGGCACCGGGGAGCTGTTTTTT.

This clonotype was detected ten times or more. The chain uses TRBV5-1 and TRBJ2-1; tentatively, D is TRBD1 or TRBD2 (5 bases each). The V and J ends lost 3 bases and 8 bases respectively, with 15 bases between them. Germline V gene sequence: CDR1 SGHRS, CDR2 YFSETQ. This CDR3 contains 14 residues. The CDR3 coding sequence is TGCGCCAGCAGCTGGGGGATCAGCGTCTATGAGCAGTTCTTC. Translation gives CASSWGISVYEQFF.

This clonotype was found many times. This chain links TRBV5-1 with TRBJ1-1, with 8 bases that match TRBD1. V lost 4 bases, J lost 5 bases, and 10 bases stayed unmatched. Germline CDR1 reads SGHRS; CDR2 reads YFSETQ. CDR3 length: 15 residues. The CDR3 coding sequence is TGCGCCAGCAGCGTGCAACAGGGGGGGGAGACTGAAGCTTTCTTT. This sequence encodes CASSVQQGGETEAFF. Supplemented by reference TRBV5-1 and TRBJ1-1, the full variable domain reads KAGVTQTPRYLIKTRGQQVTLSCSPISGHRSVSWYQQTPGQGLQFLFEYFSETQRNKGNFPGRFSGRQFSNSRSEMNVSTLELGDSALYLCASSVQQGGETEAFFGQGTRLTVV.

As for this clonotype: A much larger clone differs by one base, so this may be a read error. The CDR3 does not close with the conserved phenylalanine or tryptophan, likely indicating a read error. The CDR3 coding sequence is TGTGCCAGTAGTATCGCCAGCGGGTCGCAGTCTGGCTACACCCTC. This translates into CASSIASGSQSGYTL. The chain joins TRBV19 to TRBJ1-2, with D unclear. The CDR3 is 15 residues long. The germline V and J ends were trimmed by 3 bases and 7 bases, with 18 bases remaining between them. Germline CDR1 LNHDA, CDR2 SQIVND (reference sequence).

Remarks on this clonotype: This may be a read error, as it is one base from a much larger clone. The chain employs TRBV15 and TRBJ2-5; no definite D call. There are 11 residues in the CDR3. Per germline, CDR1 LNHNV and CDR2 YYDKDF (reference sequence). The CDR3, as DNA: TGTGCCACCAGCAGTCAAGAGACCCAGCACTTC. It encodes CATSSQETQHF.

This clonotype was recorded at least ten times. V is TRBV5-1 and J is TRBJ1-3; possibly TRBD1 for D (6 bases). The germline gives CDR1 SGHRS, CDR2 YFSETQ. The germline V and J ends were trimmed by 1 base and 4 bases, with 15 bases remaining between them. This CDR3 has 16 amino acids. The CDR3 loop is CASSLNAGTPGNTIYF. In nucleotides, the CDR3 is TGCGCCAGCAGCTTGAACGCCGGGACACCAGGAAACACCATATATTTT.

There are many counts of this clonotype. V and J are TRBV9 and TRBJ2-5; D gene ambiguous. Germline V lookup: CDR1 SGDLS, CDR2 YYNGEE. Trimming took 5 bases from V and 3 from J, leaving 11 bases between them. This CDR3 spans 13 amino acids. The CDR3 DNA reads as TGTGCCAGCAGTCGGATTACCGAAGAGACCCAGTACTTC. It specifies CASSRITEETQYF.

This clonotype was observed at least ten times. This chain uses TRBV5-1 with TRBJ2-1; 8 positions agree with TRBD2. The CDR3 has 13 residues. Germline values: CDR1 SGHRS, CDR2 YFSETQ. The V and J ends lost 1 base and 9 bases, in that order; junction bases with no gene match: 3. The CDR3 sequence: CASSLSTSGEQFF. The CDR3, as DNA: TGCGCCAGCAGCTTGTCTACTAGCGGTGAGCAGTTCTTC.

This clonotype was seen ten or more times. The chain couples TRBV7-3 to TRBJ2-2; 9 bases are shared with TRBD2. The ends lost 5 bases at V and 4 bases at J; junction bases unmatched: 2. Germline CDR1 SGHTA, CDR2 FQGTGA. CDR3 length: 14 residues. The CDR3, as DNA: TGTGCCAGCAGCCCGCGGGGGGGCACCGGGGAGCTGTTTTTT. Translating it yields CASSPRGGTGELFF.

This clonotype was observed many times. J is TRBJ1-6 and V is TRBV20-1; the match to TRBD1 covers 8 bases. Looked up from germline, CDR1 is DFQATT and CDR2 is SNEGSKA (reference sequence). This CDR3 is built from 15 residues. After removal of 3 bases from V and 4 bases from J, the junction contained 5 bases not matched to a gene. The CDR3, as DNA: TGCAGTGCTAGGACAGGGGTAGTTTATAATTCACCCCTCCACTTT. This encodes CSARTGVVYNSPLHF.

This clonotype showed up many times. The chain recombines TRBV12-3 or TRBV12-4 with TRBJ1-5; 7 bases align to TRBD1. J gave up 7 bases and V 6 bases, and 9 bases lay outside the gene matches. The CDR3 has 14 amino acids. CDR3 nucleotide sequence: TGTGCCAGCAGCCTGACAGGGTGGGAGCAGCCCCAGCATTTT. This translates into CASSLTGWEQPQHF.

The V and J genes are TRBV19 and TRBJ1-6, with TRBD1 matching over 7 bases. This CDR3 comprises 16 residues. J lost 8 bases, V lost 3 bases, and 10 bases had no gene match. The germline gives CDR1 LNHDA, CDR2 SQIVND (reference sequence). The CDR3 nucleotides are TGTGCCAGTAGTATCCCCCGACAGGGACGCGATTCACCCCTCCACTTT. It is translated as CASSIPRQGRDSPLHF.

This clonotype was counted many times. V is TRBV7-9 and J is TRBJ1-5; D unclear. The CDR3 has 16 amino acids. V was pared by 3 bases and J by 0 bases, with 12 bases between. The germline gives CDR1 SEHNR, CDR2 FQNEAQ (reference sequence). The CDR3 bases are TGTGCCAGCAGCTTGTATTCGGGGTATAGCAATCAGCCCCAGCATTTT. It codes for CASSLYSGYSNQPQHF.